This T cell receptor (beta chain) was recorded in a study of CD8+CD57+ T cells in acquired aplastic anemia. Whole-study results and caveats: With respect to CD8+ Simpson's diversity, patients and controls did not differ significantly.

The TCR beta profiling, which covered VDJ combination and CDR3 sequence, was carried out using genomic DNA as the template. In TCRdb, the reads were re-called with MiXCR into one record per CDR3 protein. The sample consists of about 71,000 distinct CDR3 sequences, around half of them appearing once. The table lists this clonotype with many counts. Antigen unknown. A much larger clonotype is one base distant, so this may be a read error. The V end was cut by 5 bases, the J end by 1 base, with 14 bases between. Per germline, CDR1 LNHDA and CDR2 SQIVND (reference sequence). The CDR3 sequence is 15 residues long.

Sequenced: sorted CD4+, CD8+, or CD8+CD57+ T cells (not recorded which) from PBMCs. This clonotype was obtained from a human donor in good health, serving as a control. This chain uses TRBV19 with TRBJ1-1; D not resolved. The CDR3 protein is CASSAGNSQNTEAFF. Written as DNA, the CDR3 is TGTGCCAGTAGTGCCGGCAATTCCCAGAACACTGAAGCTTTCTTT.